One T cell receptor beta chain is described in this entry. The data belong to a study of blood T cell repertoires in COVID-19. Study in general: The United States, Italy and Spain supplied acute and convalescent COVID-19 samples. PBMCs, B-cell-depleted T cells, or T cells were the source of the cDNA or gDNA that made up the material.

Original analysis: Scientists estimated how many nucleated cells there were by amplifying reference gene primers. The assay was immunoSEQ multiplex PCR, and TCRdb's table has in-frame clones only and misses some. D and trimming were read from the DNA, whereas the V and J calls and clone size are those reported in that table. The data hold hundreds of thousands of clones, with around 87% observed a single time. Germline CDR1 is PRHDT and CDR2 is FYEKMQ (reference sequence). This CDR3 is built from 16 residues. Trimming took 5 bases from V and 3 from J; bases not matched to a gene: 9. The rearrangement links TRBV13 to TRBJ2-7, with 11 positions matching TRBD1. The specimen was peripheral blood. This clonotype was obtained from a woman aged 25 to 39 who had recovered from COVID-19. CDR3 sequence (DNA): TGTGCCAGCAGCACGACCAGGACAGGGGGCTTCTACGAGCAGTACTTC. It is translated as CASSTTRTGGFYEQYF. The full variable domain, in which reference TRBV13 and TRBJ2-7 provide the parts outside the CDR3, is AAGVIQSPRHLIKEKRETATLKCYPIPRHDTVYWYQQGPGQDPQFLISFYEKMQSDKGSIPDRFSAQQFSDYHSELNMSSLELGDSALYFCASSTTRTGGFYEQYFGPGTRLTVT.